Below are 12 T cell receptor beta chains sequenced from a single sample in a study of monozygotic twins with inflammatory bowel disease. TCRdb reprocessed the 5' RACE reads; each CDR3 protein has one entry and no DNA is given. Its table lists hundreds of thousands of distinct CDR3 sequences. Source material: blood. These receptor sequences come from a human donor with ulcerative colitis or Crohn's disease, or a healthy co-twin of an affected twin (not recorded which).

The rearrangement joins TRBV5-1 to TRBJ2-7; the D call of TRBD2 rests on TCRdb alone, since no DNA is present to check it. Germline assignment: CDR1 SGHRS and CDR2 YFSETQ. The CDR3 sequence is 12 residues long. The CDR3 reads CASSPNRAQQYF.

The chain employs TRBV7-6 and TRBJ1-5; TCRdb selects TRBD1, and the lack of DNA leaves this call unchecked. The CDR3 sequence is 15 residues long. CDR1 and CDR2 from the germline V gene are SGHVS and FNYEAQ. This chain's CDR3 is CASSLEAGGTQPQHF.

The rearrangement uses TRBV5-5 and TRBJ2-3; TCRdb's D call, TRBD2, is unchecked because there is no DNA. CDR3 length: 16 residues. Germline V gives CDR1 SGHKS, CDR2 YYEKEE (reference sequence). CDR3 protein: CASSLNYGLPTDTQYF. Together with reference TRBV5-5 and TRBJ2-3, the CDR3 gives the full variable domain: DAGVTQSPTHLIKTRGQQVTLRCSPISGHKSVSWYQQVLGQGPQFIFQYYEKEERGRGNFPDRFSARQFPNYSSELNVNALLLGDSALYLCASSLNYGLPTDTQYFGPGTRLTVL.

CDR3 region: CASSQGTGISYEQYF. The gene calls are TRBV4-3 and TRBJ2-7. The CDR3 runs to 15 residues. Germline values: CDR1 LGHNA, CDR2 YSLEER.

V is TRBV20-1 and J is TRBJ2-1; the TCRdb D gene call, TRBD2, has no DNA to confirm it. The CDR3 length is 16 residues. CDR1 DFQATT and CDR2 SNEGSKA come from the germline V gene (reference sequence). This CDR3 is CSASDRAARSYNEQFF.

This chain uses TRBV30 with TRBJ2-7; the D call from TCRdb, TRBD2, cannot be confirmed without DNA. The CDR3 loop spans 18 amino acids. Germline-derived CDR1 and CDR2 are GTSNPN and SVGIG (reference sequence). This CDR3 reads CAWSVYWGVGAVMYEQYF. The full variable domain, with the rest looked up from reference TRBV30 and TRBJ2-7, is SQTIHQWPATLVQPVGSPLSLECTVEGTSNPNLYWYRQAAGRGLQLLFYSVGIGQISSEVPQNLSASRPQDRQFILSSKKLLLSDSGFYLCAWSVYWGVGAVMYEQYFGPGTRLTVT.

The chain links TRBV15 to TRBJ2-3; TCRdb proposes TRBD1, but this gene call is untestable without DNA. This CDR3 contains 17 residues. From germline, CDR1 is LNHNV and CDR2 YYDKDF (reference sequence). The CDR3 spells CATSRRQGSTSTDTQYF.

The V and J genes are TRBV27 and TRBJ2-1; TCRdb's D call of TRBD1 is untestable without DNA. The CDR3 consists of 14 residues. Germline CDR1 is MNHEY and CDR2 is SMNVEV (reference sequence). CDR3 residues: CASRKGTGVYEQFF.

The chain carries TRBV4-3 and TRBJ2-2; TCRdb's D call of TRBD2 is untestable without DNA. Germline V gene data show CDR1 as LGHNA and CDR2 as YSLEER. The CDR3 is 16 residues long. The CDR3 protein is CASSQDWRENTGELFF.

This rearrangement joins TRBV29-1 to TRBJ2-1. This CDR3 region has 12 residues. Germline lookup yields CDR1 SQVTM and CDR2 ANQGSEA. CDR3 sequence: CSVVGNDNEQFF.

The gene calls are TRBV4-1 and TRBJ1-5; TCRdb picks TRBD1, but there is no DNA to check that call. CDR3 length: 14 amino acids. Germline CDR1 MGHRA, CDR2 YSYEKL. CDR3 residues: CASSSGTPNQPQHF.

CDR3: CASSLAGTDTGELFF. This chain uses TRBV5-4 with TRBJ2-2; TCRdb selects TRBD1, and the lack of DNA leaves this call unchecked. Germline V CDR1 and CDR2: SGHNT, YYREEE (reference sequence). This CDR3 comprises 15 residues.